Sequencing of this T cell receptor beta chain was carried out in a study of blood T cell repertoires in COVID-19. About the research overall: The analysed material was cDNA or gDNA that came from T cells, B-cell-depleted T cells, or PBMCs.

The CDR3 totals 15 residues. CDR1 is SQVTM and CDR2 is ANQGSEA in the germline V gene. The junction had 10 bases not matched to a gene; V was cut back by 4 bases and J by 6 bases. Measured with immunoSEQ multiplex PCR; TCRdb has only the in-frame clones, and not every one. This table holds about 200,000 clones, about 86% found once. The TCR was taken from a woman aged 70 to 79 with acute or convalescent COVID-19. Sequencing was done on a sample of peripheral blood. This chain connects TRBV29-1 to TRBJ2-1, with 9 nucleotides matching TRBD1. Here the CDR3 DNA reads TGCAGCGTTGGAGACCCGGGACAGGGAACCAATGAGCAGTTCTTC. Protein: CSVGDPGQGTNEQFF.